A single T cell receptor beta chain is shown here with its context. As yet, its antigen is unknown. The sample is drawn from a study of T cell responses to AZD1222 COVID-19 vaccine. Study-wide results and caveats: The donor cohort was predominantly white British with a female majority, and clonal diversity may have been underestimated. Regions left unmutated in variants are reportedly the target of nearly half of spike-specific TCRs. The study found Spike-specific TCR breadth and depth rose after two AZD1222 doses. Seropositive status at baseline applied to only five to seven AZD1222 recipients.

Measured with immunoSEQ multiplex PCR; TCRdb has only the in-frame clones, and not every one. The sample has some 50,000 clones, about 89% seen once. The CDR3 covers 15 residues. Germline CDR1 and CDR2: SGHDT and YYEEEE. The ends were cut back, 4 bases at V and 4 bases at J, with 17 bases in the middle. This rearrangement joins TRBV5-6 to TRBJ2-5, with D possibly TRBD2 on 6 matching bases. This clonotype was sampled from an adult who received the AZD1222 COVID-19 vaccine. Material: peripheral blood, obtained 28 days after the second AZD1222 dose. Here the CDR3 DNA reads TGTGCCAGCAGCCCACCCGGGAGCCACCGAGAGACCCAGTACTTC. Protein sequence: CASSPPGSHRETQYF.